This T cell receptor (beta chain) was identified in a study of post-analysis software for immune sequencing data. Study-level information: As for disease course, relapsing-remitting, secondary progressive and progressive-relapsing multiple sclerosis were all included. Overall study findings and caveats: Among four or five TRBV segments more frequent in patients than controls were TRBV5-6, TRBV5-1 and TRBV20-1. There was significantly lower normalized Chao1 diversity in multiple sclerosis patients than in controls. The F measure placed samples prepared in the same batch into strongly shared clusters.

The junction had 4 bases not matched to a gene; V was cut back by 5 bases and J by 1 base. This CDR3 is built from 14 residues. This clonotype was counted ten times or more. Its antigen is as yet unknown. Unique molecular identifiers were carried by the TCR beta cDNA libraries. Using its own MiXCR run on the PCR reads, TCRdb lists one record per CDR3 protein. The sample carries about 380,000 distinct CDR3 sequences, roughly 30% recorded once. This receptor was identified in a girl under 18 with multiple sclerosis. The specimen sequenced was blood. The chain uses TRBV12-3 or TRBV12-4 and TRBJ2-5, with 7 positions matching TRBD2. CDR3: CASSTLALQETQYF. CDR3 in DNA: TGTGCCAGCAGTACACTAGCGCTCCAAGAGACCCAGTACTTC.